This T cell receptor (beta chain) was retrieved from a study of regulatory T cells in long-lasting Graves disease. The time point here: newly diagnosed GD, antithyroid drugs for less than 3 months. Researchers made the TCR library from RNA that was extracted from PBMCs. Under American Thyroid Association guidelines, Graves' disease was diagnosed. This clonotype was counted at least ten times. Combining iRepertoire HTBI primers with Arm-PCR of CDR3 regions, the authors built TCR beta libraries. Per the original methods: Samples revealed 62 TRBV and 14 TRBJ segments. TCRdb itself ran the multiplex PCR reads through MiXCR, one entry per CDR3 protein. TCRdb, not the authors, supplied the V and J calls. The sample records 350,000 to 450,000 distinct CDR3 sequences, approximately 16% being singletons. The CDR3 extends over 12 amino acids. V lost 6 bases and J lost 5, with 10 bases in between. Germline V gives CDR1 KGHSH, CDR2 LQKENI.

The data were also submitted as part of a second study, on T cells in Graves' hyperthyroidism and ophthalmopathy. Turning to that study: Most clonotypes expanded in thyroid above 0.001 were likewise present in blood.

The clonotype comes from a middle-aged woman with Graves disease. The sample here was peripheral blood mononuclear cells (PBMCs), taken at new diagnosis, from a patient treated with antithyroid drugs. The V and J genes are TRBV18 and TRBJ2-5, with D unresolved. CDR3 coding DNA: TGTGCCAGCTCCCCGACCCGGGAGACCCAGTACTTC. As protein: CASSPTRETQYF.